This entry lists 14 T cell receptor beta chains sequenced from one sample in a study of blood T cell repertoires in COVID-19. Measured with immunoSEQ multiplex PCR; TCRdb has only the in-frame clones, and not every one. The sample includes 180,000 or so clones, around four fifths of them seen just once. The specimen sequenced was peripheral blood. The receptors originated from a woman aged 80 or over with active or convalescent COVID-19.

This clone was seen a single time. The V gene is TRBV5-1, the J gene TRBJ2-5; TRBD2 matches at 9 bases. Trimming at V came to 4 bases and at J to 5 bases, leaving 9 bases not matched to a gene. This CDR3 comprises 15 residues. CDR1 is SGHRS and CDR2 is YFSETQ in the germline V gene. The CDR3 sequence: CASSPRGSGGETQYF. DNA of the CDR3: TGCGCCAGCAGCCCCCGGGGTAGCGGGGGTGAGACCCAGTACTTC. The complete variable domain, with remaining parts taken from reference TRBV5-1 and TRBJ2-5, reads KAGVTQTPRYLIKTRGQQVTLSCSPISGHRSVSWYQQTPGQGLQFLFEYFSETQRNKGNFPGRFSGRQFSNSRSEMNVSTLELGDSALYLCASSPRGSGGETQYFGPGTRLLVL.

The chain is built from TRBV11-2 and TRBJ2-5; 9 nucleotides match TRBD2. Germline V CDR1 and CDR2: SGHAT, FQNNGV. The CDR3 has 16 residues. V dropped 0 bases and J dropped 7; count of bases not matched to a gene: 9. The CDR3 bases are TGTGCCAGCAGCTTAGAGTCTCTGCGGGGGGGCGGGACCCAGTACTTC. Translating it yields CASSLESLRGGGTQYF.

CDR3 region: CASSWGTGGNSPLHF. DNA for the CDR3: TGTGCCAGCAGCTGGGGGACAGGGGGTAATTCACCCCTCCACTTT. This chain uses TRBV5-5 with TRBJ1-6, with 11 bases matching TRBD1. J was trimmed by 6 bases and V by 3 bases; bases with no gene match: 2. The CDR3 has 15 residues. Germline CDR1 is SGHKS and CDR2 is YYEKEE (reference sequence).

The V gene is TRBV28, the J gene TRBJ2-7; 8 bases are a match to TRBD1. The CDR3 loop spans 15 amino acids. CDR1 and CDR2 (germline): MDHEN, SYDVKM. With 5 bases clipped from V and 4 bases from J, the junction kept 10 bases outside the gene matches. CDR3 region: CASSQRTGLGYEQYF. The CDR3 DNA follows: TGTGCCAGCAGTCAAAGGACAGGGCTTGGTTACGAGCAGTACTTC.

The rearrangement uses TRBV19 and TRBJ1-5; TRBD1 matches 8 bases. The CDR3 is 15 residues long. V was clipped by 2 bases and J by 3 bases; unmatched bases: 3. CDR1 is LNHDA and CDR2 is SQIVND in the germline V gene (reference sequence). In nucleotides, the CDR3 is TGTGCCAGTAGTATACAGGGGGCCTCCAATCAGCCCCAGCATTTT. This codes for CASSIQGASNQPQHF.

This chain joins TRBV25-1 and TRBJ2-2; 8 nucleotides line up with TRBD1. The germline CDR1 and CDR2 sequences are MGHDK and SYGVNS. The CDR3 contains 13 residues. Trimming removed 6 bases from V and 4 bases from J; junction bases left unmatched: 1. CDR3 sequence reads: CASRTGVTGELFF. The CDR3 DNA reads TGTGCCAGCAGGACAGGGGTCACCGGGGAGCTGTTTTTT.

The rearrangement uses TRBV6-2 or TRBV6-3 and TRBJ2-3, with 7 bases aligning to TRBD2. Unmatched junction bases numbered 0, after V lost 0 bases and J lost 9 bases. This CDR3 comprises 12 residues. Germline loops: CDR1 MNHEY, CDR2 SVGEGT. This CDR3 reads CASSYSRGTQYF. The CDR3 DNA reads as TGTGCCAGCAGTTACTCGCGGGGGACGCAGTATTTT.

The V gene is TRBV30, the J gene TRBJ1-1; 7 bases agree with TRBD1. The J segment lost 0 bases and the V segment lost 5 bases, leaving 0 bases of the junction unmatched. This CDR3 is 12 amino acids long. Per germline, CDR1 GTSNPN and CDR2 SVGIG (reference sequence). CDR3 residues: CAWDRVNTEAFF. CDR3 bases: TGTGCCTGGGACAGGGTGAACACTGAAGCTTTCTTT.

This chain joins TRBV19 and TRBJ2-7; 7 positions match TRBD2. The CDR3 contains 14 residues. The germline V gene has CDR1 LNHDA and CDR2 SQIVND (reference sequence). The junction had 9 bases not matched to a gene; V was cut back by 8 bases and J by 2 bases. The CDR3 protein is CASGISGGTYEQYF. In DNA form, the CDR3 reads TGTGCCAGTGGGATTTCGGGGGGTACCTACGAGCAGTACTTC.

This chain connects TRBV7-3 to TRBJ2-7, with 7 bases matching TRBD2. Trimming removed 5 bases from V and 0 bases from J; junction bases left unmatched: 1. Germline CDR1 reads SGHTA; CDR2 reads FQGTGA. This CDR3 has 13 residues. The CDR3 DNA follows: TGTGCCAGCAGCCCGGGGGGCTCCTACGAGCAGTACTTC. Protein product: CASSPGGSYEQYF. Full variable domain (rest looked up from reference TRBV7-3 and TRBJ2-7): GAGVSQTPSNKVTEKGKYVELRCDPISGHTALYWYRQSLGQGPEFLIYFQGTGAADDSGLPNDRFFAVRPEGSVSTLKIQRTERGDSAVYLCASSPGGSYEQYFGPGTRLTVT.

The chain is built from TRBV12-2 and TRBJ1-6; TRBD1 was called by the table and not checked on the DNA. TRBV12-2 is tagged as a pseudogene. The CDR3 sequence is 17 residues long. In DNA form, the CDR3 reads TGTGCAAGTCGCTTAGGGTATTACAGGGGGGAAAATTCACCCCTCCACTTT. Translation gives CASRLGYYRGENSPLHF.

With regard to this clone: The same CDR3 can be traced to other DNA sequences in this sample. The gene calls are TRBV27 and TRBJ1-5; D is unresolved. The CDR3 runs to 12 residues. Germline loops: CDR1 MNHEY, CDR2 SMNVEV (reference sequence). V lost 3 bases, J lost 4 bases, and 4 bases lay in between. The CDR3 region has the DNA TGTGCCAGCAGTTTCTATAATCAGCCCCAGCATTTT. Amino acids: CASSFYNQPQHF.

The chain has TRBV7-2 and TRBJ1-6; D call uncertain. CDR1 is SGHTA, CDR2 FQGNSA, per germline. This CDR3 comprises 15 residues. V was pared by 5 bases and J by 3 bases, with 11 bases between. As DNA, the CDR3 is TGTGCCAGCAGCATAAACAGCGGCTATAATTCACCCCTCCACTTT. As protein: CASSINSGYNSPLHF.

This clone appeared a single time. The V call is TRBV5-4, the J call TRBJ1-3, with D tentatively TRBD1 (6 bases). The V gene's germline CDR1 is SGHNT and CDR2 YYREEE (reference sequence). Between the trimmed V and J ends, which lost 1 base and 3 bases, there was a span of 14 bases. This CDR3 comprises 16 residues. The CDR3 sequence: CASSLSTGSSGNTIYF. CDR3 DNA: TGTGCCAGCAGCTTGTCAACAGGGAGTAGTGGAAACACCATATATTTT.